The clone carrying this T cell receptor (beta chain) was observed many times. Its antigen is not identified. This entry comes from a study of T-cell reconstitution after alpha-beta-depleted transplantation in children. Study outcomes and limitations: When one year had passed after transplant, most T-cell counts and diversity came from newly produced T cells. Day-60 TCRbeta diversity that was high in some patients was derived from surviving recipient T cells and thymic progenitors. Expanded graft clones, several hundred of them, were reportedly the source of alpha-beta T cells about two months after transplant.

The TCRbeta library incorporated unique molecular identifiers. Using its own MiXCR run on the PCR reads, TCRdb lists one record per CDR3 protein. Seen here are a few hundred thousand distinct CDR3 sequences, 10% to 15% observed once, and the top ten hold over 2%. CDR1 is SNHLY and CDR2 is FYNNEI in the germline V gene. This CDR3 spans 14 amino acids. Trimming pared 11 bases from V and 7 bases from J, leaving 22 bases between. The sample in question was PBMCs, mostly from graft donor cells, obtained 360 days after TCRalphabeta/CD19-depleted stem cell transplant. The V gene is TRBV2, the J gene TRBJ2-3; D is possibly TRBD1 or TRBD2 (5 bases each). This receptor was identified in a male patient younger than 18 who had a stem cell transplant for acute myeloid leukemia, so the T cells may come from the graft donor. CDR3 loop: CAGSDGTLANTQYF. Written as DNA, the CDR3 is TGTGCCGGTTCGGACGGGACCCTCGCGAATACGCAGTATTTT.